Included here is one T cell receptor beta chain sequence, with context. Its antigen is as yet unknown. Clones were sequenced by immunoSEQ multiplex PCR, and TCRdb holds only the in-frame ones, with some missing. Here the sample spans fewer than 150,000 clones, 84% being singletons. CDR3 length: 13 residues. V lost 6 bases to trimming and J lost 4 bases; unmatched junction nucleotides: 2. CDR1 MNHNY and CDR2 SVGAGI come from the germline V gene (reference sequence). The source of the sample is a study of T cell responses to AZD1222 COVID-19 vaccine. The study, taken as a whole, reports: Donors, mostly white British, included more females; clonal diversity was possibly underestimated.

J is TRBJ1-5 and V is TRBV6-6; the match to TRBD1 covers 8 bases. This sequence was found in an adult in good health. The sample in question was peripheral blood, obtained on day 0 of AZD1222 vaccination. CDR3: CASRDRDNQPQHF. The CDR3 bases are TGTGCCAGCAGGGACAGGGATAATCAGCCCCAGCATTTT.